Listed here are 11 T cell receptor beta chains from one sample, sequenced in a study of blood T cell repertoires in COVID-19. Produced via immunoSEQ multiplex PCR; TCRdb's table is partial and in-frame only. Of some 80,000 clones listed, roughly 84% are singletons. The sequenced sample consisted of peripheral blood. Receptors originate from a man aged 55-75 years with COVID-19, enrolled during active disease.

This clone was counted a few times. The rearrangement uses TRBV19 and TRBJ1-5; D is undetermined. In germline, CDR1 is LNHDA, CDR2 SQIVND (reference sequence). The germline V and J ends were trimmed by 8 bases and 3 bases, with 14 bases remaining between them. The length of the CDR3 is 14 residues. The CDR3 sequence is CASGPRGSNQPQHF. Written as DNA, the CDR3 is TGTGCCAGTGGTCCACGGGGTTCCAATCAGCCCCAGCATTTT. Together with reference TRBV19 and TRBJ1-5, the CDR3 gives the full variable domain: DGGITQSPKYLFRKEGQNVTLSCEQNLNHDAMYWYRQDPGQGLRLIYYSQIVNDFQKGDIAEGYSVSREKKESFPLTVTSAQKNPTAFYLCASGPRGSNQPQHFGDGTRLSIL.

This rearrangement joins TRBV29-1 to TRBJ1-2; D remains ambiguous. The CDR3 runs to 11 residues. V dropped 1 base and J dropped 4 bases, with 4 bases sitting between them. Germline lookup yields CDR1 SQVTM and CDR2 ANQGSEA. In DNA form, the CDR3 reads TGCAGCGTTGAAGGTAGCTATGGCTACACCTTC. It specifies CSVEGSYGYTF. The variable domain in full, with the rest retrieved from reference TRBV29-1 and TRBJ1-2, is SAVISQKPSRDICQRGTSLTIQCQVDSQVTMMFWYRQQPGQSLTLIATANQGSEATYESGFVIDKFPISRPNLTFSTLTVSNMSPEDSSIYLCSVEGSYGYTFGSGTRLTVV.

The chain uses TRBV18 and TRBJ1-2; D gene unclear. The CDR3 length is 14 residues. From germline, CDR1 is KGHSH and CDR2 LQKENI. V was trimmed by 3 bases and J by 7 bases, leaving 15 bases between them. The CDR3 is CASSPLSSEGGYTF. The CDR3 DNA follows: TGTGCCAGCTCACCCCTCTCCTCAGAGGGTGGCTACACCTTC.

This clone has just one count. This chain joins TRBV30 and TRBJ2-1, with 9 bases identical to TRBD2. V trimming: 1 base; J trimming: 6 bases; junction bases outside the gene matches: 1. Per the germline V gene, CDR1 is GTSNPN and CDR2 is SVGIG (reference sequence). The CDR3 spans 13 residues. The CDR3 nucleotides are TGTGCCTGGAGTGGCGGGAGGGTCAATGAGCAGTTCTTC. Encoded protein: CAWSGGRVNEQFF. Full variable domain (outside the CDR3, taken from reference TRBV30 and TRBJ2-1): SQTIHQWPATLVQPVGSPLSLECTVEGTSNPNLYWYRQAAGRGLQLLFYSVGIGQISSEVPQNLSASRPQDRQFILSSKKLLLSDSGFYLCAWSGGRVNEQFFGPGTRLTVL.

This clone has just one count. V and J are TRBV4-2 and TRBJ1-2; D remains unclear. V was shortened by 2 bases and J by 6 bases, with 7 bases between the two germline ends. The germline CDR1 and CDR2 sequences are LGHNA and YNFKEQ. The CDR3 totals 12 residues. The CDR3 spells CASSQRRDGYTF. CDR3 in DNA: TGTGCCAGCAGCCAACGAAGAGATGGCTACACCTTC.

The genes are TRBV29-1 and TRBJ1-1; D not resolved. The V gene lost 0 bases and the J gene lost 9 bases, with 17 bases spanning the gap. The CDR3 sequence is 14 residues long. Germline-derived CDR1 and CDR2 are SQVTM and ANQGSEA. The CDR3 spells CSVEDITGNSKAFF. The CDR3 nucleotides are TGCAGCGTTGAAGATATTACGGGGAATAGTAAAGCTTTCTTT.

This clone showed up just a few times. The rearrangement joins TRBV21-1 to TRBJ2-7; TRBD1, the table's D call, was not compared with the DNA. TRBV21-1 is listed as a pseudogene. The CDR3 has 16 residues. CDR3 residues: CASSSRDRPYHPEQYF. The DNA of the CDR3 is TGTGCCAGCAGCAGCCGGGACAGGCCATACCATCCCGAGCAGTACTTC.

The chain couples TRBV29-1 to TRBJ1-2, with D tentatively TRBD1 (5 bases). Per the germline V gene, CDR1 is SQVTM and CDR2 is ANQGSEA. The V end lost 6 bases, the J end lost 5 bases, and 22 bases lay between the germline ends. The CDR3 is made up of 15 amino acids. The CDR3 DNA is TGCAGCGTACCTTCCCTCCTTGGGGCATCATATGGCTACACCTTC. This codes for CSVPSLLGASYGYTF.

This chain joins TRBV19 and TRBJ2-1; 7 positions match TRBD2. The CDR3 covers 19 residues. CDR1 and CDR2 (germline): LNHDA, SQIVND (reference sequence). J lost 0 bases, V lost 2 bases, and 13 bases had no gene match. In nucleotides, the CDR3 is TGTGCCAGTAGTATACTAGCGGTACCCCACGCTTCCTCCTACAATGAGCAGTTCTTC. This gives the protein CASSILAVPHASSYNEQFF.

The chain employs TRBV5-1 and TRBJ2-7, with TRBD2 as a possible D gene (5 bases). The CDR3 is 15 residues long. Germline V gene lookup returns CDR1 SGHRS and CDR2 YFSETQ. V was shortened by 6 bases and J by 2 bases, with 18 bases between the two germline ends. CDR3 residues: CASTFPRPGAYEQYF. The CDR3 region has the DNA TGCGCCAGCACATTCCCCAGGCCCGGGGCCTACGAGCAGTACTTC.

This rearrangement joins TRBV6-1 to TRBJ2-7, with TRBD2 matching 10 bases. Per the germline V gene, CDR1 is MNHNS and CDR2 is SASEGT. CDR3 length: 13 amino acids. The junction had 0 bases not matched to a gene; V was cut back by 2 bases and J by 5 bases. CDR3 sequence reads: CASSESGGDEQYF. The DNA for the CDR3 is TGTGCCAGCAGTGAAAGCGGGGGGGACGAGCAGTACTTC.